This T cell receptor (beta chain) was captured in a study of T cell responses to AZD1222 COVID-19 vaccine. Findings and caveats of the study: Reportedly, nearly half the spike-specific TCRs target unmutated variant regions. White British ancestry dominated among donors, who included more females, and clonal diversity was possibly underestimated. Increased Spike-specific TCR breadth and depth were observed after two AZD1222 doses. Vaccine-associated CD4 TCRs ranged over spike, dominating at 160-218 and 743-854.

Sequenced by immunoSEQ multiplex PCR; TCRdb stores in-frame clones only, minus some. The sample has 75,000 to 95,000 clones, about 87% seen once. This CDR3 is built from 13 residues. The germline V gene has CDR1 SGHAT and CDR2 FQNNGV. Between the trimmed V and J ends, which lost 5 bases and 6 bases, there was a span of 12 bases. Turning to this clone: The target antigen is unknown.

V usage is TRBV11-2 and J usage is TRBJ2-3; no firm D call. This sample comprised peripheral blood, obtained 28 days after the second dose of the MenACWY control vaccine. The TCR comes from an adult who received the MenACWY meningococcal vaccine as a control. CDR3: CASSTQIGDTQYF. In DNA form, the CDR3 reads TGTGCCAGCAGCACCCAAATAGGGGATACGCAGTATTTT.